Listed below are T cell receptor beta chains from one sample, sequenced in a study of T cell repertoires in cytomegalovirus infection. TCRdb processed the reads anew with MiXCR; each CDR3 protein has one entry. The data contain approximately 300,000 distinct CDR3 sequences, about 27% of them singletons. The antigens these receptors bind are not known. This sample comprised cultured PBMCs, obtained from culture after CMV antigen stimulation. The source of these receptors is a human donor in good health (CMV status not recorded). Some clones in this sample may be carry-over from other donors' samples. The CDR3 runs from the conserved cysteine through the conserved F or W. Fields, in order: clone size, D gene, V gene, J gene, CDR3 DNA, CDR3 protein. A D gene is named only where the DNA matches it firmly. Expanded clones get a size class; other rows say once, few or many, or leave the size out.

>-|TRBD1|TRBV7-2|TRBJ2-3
TGTGCCAGCAGCTGGGGGACAGGGCGGAACACAGATACGCAGTATTTT
CASSWGTGRNTDTQYF
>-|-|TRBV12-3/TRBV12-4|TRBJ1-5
TGTGCCAGCAGGAACAGTGGGTTTAGCAATCAGCCCCAGCATTTT
CASRNSGFSNQPQHF
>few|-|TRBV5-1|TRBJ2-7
TGCGCCAGCAGCTTGGCGAGCTGGACAGAGGGCCACGAGCAGTACTTC
CASSLASWTEGHEQYF
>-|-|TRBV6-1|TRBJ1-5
TGTGCCAGCAGTGAAGCGAGCAGGGAAGGGGCTAATGTGAATCAGCCCCAGCATTTT
CASSEASREGANVNQPQHF
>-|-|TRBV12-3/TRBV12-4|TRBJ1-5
TGTGCCAGCAGTTTTTCGGAGGGGCTACGGACCCGAAGCAATCAGCCCCAGCATTTT
CASSFSEGLRTRSNQPQHF
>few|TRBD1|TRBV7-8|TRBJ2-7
TGTGCCAGCAGCCTCCCAGGGGGCGGCGAGCAGTACTTC
CASSLPGGGEQYF
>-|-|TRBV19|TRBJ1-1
TGTGCCAGTAGTATCGGAAGTACTGAAGCTTTCTTT
CASSIGSTEAFF
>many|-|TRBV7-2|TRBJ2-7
TGTGCCAGCAGCTTAGGTGGGACCCTTTCCGAGCAGTACTTC
CASSLGGTLSEQYF
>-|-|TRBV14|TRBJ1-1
TGTGCCAGCAGCCTCCCCGGGACCCTACGTACTGAAGCTTTCTTT
CASSLPGTLRTEAFF
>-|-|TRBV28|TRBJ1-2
TGTGCCAGCAGTTTATCGCCAGCTAAATCGTTAACCTATGGCTACACCTTC
CASSLSPAKSLTYGYTF
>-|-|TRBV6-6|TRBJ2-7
TGTGCCAGCAGTTACTCGGGGCTCCCCGACGAGCAGTACTTC
CASSYSGLPDEQYF
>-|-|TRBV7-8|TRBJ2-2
TGTGCCAGCAGTCCCTTCGACGCGAGCACCGGGGAGCTGTTTTTT
CASSPFDASTGELFF
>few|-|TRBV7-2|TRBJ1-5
TGTGCCAGCAGCCTGGTGGGGGGACCCGATAGCAATCAGCCCCAGCATTTT
CASSLVGGPDSNQPQHF
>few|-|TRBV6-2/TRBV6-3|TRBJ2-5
TGTGCCAGCAGTCCCAGATCCCCTGTGGATGAGACCCAGTACTTC
CASSPRSPVDETQYF
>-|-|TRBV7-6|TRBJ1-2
TGTGCCAGCAGCTTAGTTCGGGAAAGTTATGGCTACACCTTC
CASSLVRESYGYTF
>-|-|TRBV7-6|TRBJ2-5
TGTGCCAGCAGTTACGACAGAGCCCAAGAGACCCAGTACTTC
CASSYDRAQETQYF
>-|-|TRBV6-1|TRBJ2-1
TGTGCCAGCAGTGATTTTCTGACGGGAAGCTCCTACAATGAGCAGTTCTTC
CASSDFLTGSSYNEQFF
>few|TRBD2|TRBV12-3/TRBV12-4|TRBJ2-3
TGTGCCAGCAGATTAGCGGGGACAGATACGCAGTATTTT
CASRLAGTDTQYF
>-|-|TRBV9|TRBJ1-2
TGTGCCAGCAGCGTAGGTCAGCGGGAGAATGGCTACACCTTC
CASSVGQRENGYTF
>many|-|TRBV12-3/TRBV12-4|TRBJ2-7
TGTGCCAGCTGTATATATCCATGCTACAAGCAGTACTTC
CASCIYPCYKQYF
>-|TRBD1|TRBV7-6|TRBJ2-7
TGTGCCAGCAGCCTTGCCGGGACAGGGCAGTTCGAGCAGTACTTC
CASSLAGTGQFEQYF
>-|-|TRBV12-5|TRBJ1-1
TGTGCTAGTGGTTTGGGGGAATTGAGCACTGAAGCTTTCTTT
CASGLGELSTEAFF
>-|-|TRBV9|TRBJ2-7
TGTGCCAGCAGCGTGAGTTTCACCACCTACGAGCAGTACTTC
CASSVSFTTYEQYF
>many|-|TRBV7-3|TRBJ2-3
TGTGCCAGCAGCTCTGATCAGGGCAATACGCAGTATTTT
CASSSDQGNTQYF
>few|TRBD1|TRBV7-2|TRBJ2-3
TGTGCCAGCAGCTTAGGGACAGGGGCAGATACGCAGTATTTT
CASSLGTGADTQYF
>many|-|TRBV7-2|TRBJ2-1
TGTGCCAGCAGCTTAGTCGCGGGACCCTACAATGAGCAGTTCTTC
CASSLVAGPYNEQFF
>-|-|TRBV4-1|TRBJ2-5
TGCGCCAGCAGCCTTCTGCTTCAAGAGACCCAGTACTTC
CASSLLLQETQYF
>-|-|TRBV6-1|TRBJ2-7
TGTGCCAGCAGGCGGGTTTACGAGCAGTACTTC
CASRRVYEQYF